These T cell receptor beta chains were read from a single sample in a study of glioma-infiltrating T cells after dendritic cell vaccination. Measured with immunoSEQ multiplex PCR; TCRdb has only the in-frame clones, and not every one. The table has about 82,000 clones, roughly four fifths seen once. This specimen consisted of blood, obtained after dendritic cell vaccination. These receptors were collected from a human donor with glioblastoma. The CDR3 runs from the conserved cysteine through the conserved F or W. A D gene is named only where the DNA matches it firmly. A clone size is listed for some rows: how often the clone was seen (once, few, many), or a class if it is expanded.

abundance	v_gene	d_gene	j_gene	CDR3aa	CDR3nt
-	TRBV30	-	TRBJ1-5	CAWSVGFAGPNQPQHF	TGTGCCTGGAGTGTAGGTTTTGCAGGGCCCAATCAGCCCCAGCATTTT
-	TRBV5-6	-	TRBJ1-5	CASSLGSSREQPQHF	TGTGCCAGCAGCTTGGGATCTTCGCGGGAACAGCCCCAGCATTTT
-	TRBV4-3	TRBD1	TRBJ1-2	CASSQDTRGLTSRDGYTF	TGCGCCAGCAGCCAAGACACTAGGGGGCTTACGTCGAGGGATGGCTACACCTTC
-	TRBV6-5	-	TRBJ2-7	CASSPLHLPSYEQYF	TGTGCCAGCAGTCCCCTTCACCTACCGTCCTACGAGCAGTACTTC
-	TRBV7-9	TRBD1	TRBJ1-5	CASSLGTEPNQPQHF	TGTGCCAGCAGCCTTGGGACAGAACCCAATCAGCCCCAGCATTTT
-	TRBV6-6	-	TRBJ1-2	CASSPDTRYGYTF	TGTGCCAGCAGCCCCGACACCCGCTATGGCTACACCTTC
-	TRBV5-6	-	TRBJ2-7	CASSLGTPKSEQYF	TGTGCCAGCAGCTTGGGAACCCCGAAGAGCGAGCAGTACTTC
-	TRBV7-8	-	TRBJ1-3	CASSLVGRRASGNTIYF	TGTGCCAGCAGCTTAGTTGGGCGGAGGGCCTCTGGAAACACCATATATTTT
-	TRBV30	-	TRBJ1-2	CAWSVLGRGAYGYTF	TGTGCCTGGAGTGTACTTGGCAGGGGAGCCTATGGCTACACCTTC
-	TRBV5-1	-	TRBJ2-7	CASSLDSVLSYEQYF	TGCGCCAGCAGCTTGGATTCGGTATTATCCTACGAGCAGTACTTC
-	TRBV30	-	TRBJ1-1	CAWSVGGSTEAFF	TGTGCCTGGAGTGTCGGGGGGAGCACTGAAGCTTTCTTT
-	TRBV5-6	-	TRBJ2-7	CASSFGQRYEQYF	TGTGCCAGCAGCTTTGGACAGCGCTACGAGCAGTACTTC
-	TRBV7-9	-	TRBJ1-2	CASSYGGADSNYGYTF	TGTGCCAGCAGCTATGGGGGGGCGGACAGTAACTATGGCTACACCTTC
-	TRBV6-6	-	TRBJ2-5	CASSSSNQETQYF	TGTGCCAGCAGTTCCTCTAACCAAGAGACCCAGTACTTC
-	TRBV2	TRBD1	TRBJ2-2	CASRYRGNTGELFF	TGTGCCAGCAGATACAGGGGGAACACCGGGGAGCTGTTTTTT
-	TRBV6-6	-	TRBJ2-7	CASSYGAITEQYF	TGTGCCAGCAGTTACGGGGCCATAACCGAGCAGTACTTC
-	TRBV9	-	TRBJ1-3	CASSVAGEGNTIYF	TGTGCCAGCAGCGTAGCAGGGGAAGGAAACACCATATATTTT
-	TRBV5-6	-	TRBJ2-3	CASSLGQTTDTQYF	TGTGCCAGCAGCTTGGGACAAACCACAGATACGCAGTATTTT
-	TRBV5-1	-	TRBJ1-4	CASSLGADNEKLFF	TGCGCCAGCAGCTTGGGGGCAGATAATGAAAAACTGTTTTTT
-	TRBV5-8	TRBD2	TRBJ2-7	CASSLVLSGLAHEQYF	TGTGCCAGCAGCTTGGTGCTGTCTGGACTAGCACACGAGCAGTACTTC
once	TRBV6-5	-	TRBJ1-1	CASRGVLRLNTEAFF	TGTGCCAGCAGGGGAGTCCTTCGACTGAACACTGAAGCTTTCTTT
-	TRBV7-2	-	TRBJ1-1	CASIQSGGFTEAFF	TGTGCCAGCATCCAGAGCGGAGGGTTCACTGAAGCTTTCTTT
few	TRBV29-1	TRBD1	TRBJ1-4	CSAGGRDRGVEKLFF	TGCAGCGCCGGGGGCCGGGACAGGGGCGTCGAAAAACTGTTTTTT
-	TRBV5-6	-	TRBJ1-1	CASSLDRDTEAFF	TGTGCCAGCAGCCTGGACAGAGACACTGAAGCTTTCTTT
few	TRBV11-1	-	TRBJ1-1	CASSLYGGDGTEAFF	TGTGCCAGCAGCTTATACGGCGGGGACGGGACTGAAGCTTTCTTT
-	TRBV5-5	-	TRBJ2-5	CASSLGSRQETQYF	TGTGCCAGCAGCTTGGGCAGCCGACAGGAGACCCAGTACTTC
-	TRBV18	TRBD1	TRBJ2-7	CASSPGQGTYEQYF	TGTGCCAGCTCTCCGGGACAGGGTACCTACGAGCAGTACTTC
-	TRBV7-6	-	TRBJ2-7	CASSLYRDVSYEQYF	TGTGCCAGCAGCTTATACCGCGATGTCTCCTACGAGCAGTACTTC
-	TRBV30	TRBD2	TRBJ2-1	CATSGGRNEQFF	TGTGCCACTAGCGGGGGTCGGAATGAGCAGTTCTTC
-	TRBV5-1	TRBD1	TRBJ2-1	CASSPRTGGFGHEQFF	TGCGCCAGCAGCCCCCGGACAGGGGGGTTTGGCCATGAGCAGTTCTTC
-	TRBV10-3	-	TRBJ2-7	CAISESAGPPYF	TGTGCCATCAGTGAGTCGGCGGGACCCCCGTACTTC
-	TRBV9	TRBD2	TRBJ2-5	CASSVGGLAVAKTQYF	TGTGCCAGCAGCGTGGGAGGACTAGCGGTGGCTAAGACCCAGTACTTC
-	TRBV1	-	TRBJ2-1	CTSSQVETHYNEQFF	TGCACCAGCAGCCAAGTCGAGACTCACTACAATGAGCAGTTCTTC